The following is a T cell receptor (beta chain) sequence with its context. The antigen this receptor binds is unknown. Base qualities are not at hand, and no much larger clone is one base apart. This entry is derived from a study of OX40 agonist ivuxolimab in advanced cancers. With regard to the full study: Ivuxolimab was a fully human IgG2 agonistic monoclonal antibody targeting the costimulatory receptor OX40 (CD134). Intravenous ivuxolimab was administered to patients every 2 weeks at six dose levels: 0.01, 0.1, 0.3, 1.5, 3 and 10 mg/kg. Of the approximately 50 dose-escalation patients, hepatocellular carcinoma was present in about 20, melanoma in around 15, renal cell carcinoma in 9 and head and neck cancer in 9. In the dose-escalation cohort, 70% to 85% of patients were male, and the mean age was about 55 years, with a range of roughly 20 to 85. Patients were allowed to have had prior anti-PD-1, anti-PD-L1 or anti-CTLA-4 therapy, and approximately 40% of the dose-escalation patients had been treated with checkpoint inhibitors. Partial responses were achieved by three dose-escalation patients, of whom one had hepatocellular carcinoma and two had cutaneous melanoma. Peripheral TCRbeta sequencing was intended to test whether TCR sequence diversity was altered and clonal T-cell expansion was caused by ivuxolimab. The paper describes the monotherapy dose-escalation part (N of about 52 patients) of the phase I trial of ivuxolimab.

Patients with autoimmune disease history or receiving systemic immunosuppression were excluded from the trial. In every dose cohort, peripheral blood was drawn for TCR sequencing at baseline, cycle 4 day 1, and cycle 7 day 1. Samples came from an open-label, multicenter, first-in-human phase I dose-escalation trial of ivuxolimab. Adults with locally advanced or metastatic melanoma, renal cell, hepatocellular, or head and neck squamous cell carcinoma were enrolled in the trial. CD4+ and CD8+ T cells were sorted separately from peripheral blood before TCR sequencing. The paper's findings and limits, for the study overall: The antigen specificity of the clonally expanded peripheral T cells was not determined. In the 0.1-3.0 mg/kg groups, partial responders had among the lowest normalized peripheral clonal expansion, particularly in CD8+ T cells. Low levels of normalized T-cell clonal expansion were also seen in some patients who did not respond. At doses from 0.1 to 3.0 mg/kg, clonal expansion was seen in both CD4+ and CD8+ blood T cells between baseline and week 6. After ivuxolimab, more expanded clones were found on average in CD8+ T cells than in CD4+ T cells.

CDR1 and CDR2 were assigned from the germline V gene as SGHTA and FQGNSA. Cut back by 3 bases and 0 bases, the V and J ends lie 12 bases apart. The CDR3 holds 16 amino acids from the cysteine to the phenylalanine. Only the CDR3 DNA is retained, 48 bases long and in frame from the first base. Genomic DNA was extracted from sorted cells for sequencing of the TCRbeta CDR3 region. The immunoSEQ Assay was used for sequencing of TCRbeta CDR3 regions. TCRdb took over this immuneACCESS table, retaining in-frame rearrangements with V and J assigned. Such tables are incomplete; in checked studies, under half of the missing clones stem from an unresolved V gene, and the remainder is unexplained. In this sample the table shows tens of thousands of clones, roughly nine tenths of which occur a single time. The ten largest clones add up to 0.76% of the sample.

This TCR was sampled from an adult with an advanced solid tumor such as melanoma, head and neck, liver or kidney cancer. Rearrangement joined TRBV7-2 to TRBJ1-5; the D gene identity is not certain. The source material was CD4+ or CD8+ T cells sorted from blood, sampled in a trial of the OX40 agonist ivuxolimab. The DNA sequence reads TGTGCCAGCAGCTTGATGGCAGCCTATAGCAATCAGCCCCAGCATTTT. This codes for CASSLMAAYSNQPQHF.